Presented here are 30 T cell receptor beta chains from one specimen sequenced in a study of T cell repertoires in cytomegalovirus infection. Via MiXCR, TCRdb re-called the reads, giving one row per CDR3 protein. The sample has 200,000 or so distinct CDR3 sequences, roughly a fifth seen once. Sequencing was carried out using PBMCs. These receptors were collected from a human donor in good health (CMV status not recorded). Some clones in this sample may be carry-over from other donors' samples.

The genes are TRBV7-2 and TRBJ2-3; the D gene is possibly TRBD1 (6 bases). V lost 5 bases, J lost 3 bases, and 18 bases lay in between. The CDR3 sequence is 16 residues long. Germline V gene lookup returns CDR1 SGHTA and CDR2 FQGNSA. The CDR3, as DNA: TGTGCCAGCAGCCCATCCCCAGGGGCGAGGACAGATACGCAGTATTTT. It encodes CASSPSPGARTDTQYF.

V and J are TRBV18 and TRBJ2-1; D possibly corresponds to TRBD1 (6 bases). There are 14 residues in the CDR3. V was cut by 8 bases and J by 2 bases, with 13 bases left in between. Germline CDR1 and CDR2: KGHSH and LQKENI. This chain's CDR3 is CASQRQEAYNEQFF. The CDR3 nucleotides read TGTGCCAGCCAAAGACAGGAGGCCTACAATGAGCAGTTCTTC. The entire variable domain, with the rest obtained from reference TRBV18 and TRBJ2-1, is as follows: NAGVMQNPRHLVRRRGQEARLRCSPMKGHSHVYWYRQLPEEGLKFMVYLQKENIIDESGMPKERFSAEFPKEGPSILRIQQVVRGDSAAYFCASQRQEAYNEQFFGPGTRLTVL.

This sequence joins TRBV19 and TRBJ2-2; 8 bases are a match to TRBD2. This CDR3 is 15 amino acids long. Germline values: CDR1 LNHDA, CDR2 SQIVND (reference sequence). Germline trimming cut 4 bases from V and 2 bases from J; bases unmatched to any gene: 3. CDR3: CASSSLAGNTGELFF. The CDR3 DNA sequence: TGTGCCAGTAGTAGCCTAGCGGGTAACACCGGGGAGCTGTTTTTT.

The table lists this clonotype with a few counts. V and J are TRBV12-3 or TRBV12-4 and TRBJ2-3, with D possibly TRBD1 on 6 matching bases. The CDR3 has 15 residues. V gave up 1 base and J gave up 4 bases, with 12 bases separating them. CDR3 nucleotides: TGTGCCAGCAGTTTAGGCTTTTGGACAGCAGATACGCAGTATTTT. Its protein is CASSLGFWTADTQYF.

The CDR3 region has the DNA TGTGCCAGCAGCGGACAGGGGGCTGAGCAGTTCTTC. It encodes CASSGQGAEQFF. The chain links TRBV11-2 to TRBJ2-1; 11 bases map to TRBD1. V shed 5 bases and J 9 bases; nucleotides not matched to a gene: 0. This CDR3 spans 12 amino acids. In germline, CDR1 is SGHAT, CDR2 FQNNGV.

This clonotype was seen many times. This sequence joins TRBV20-1 and TRBJ2-1, with 7 bases identical to TRBD2. The CDR3 runs 15 residues. V lost 4 bases, J lost 5 bases, and 11 bases stayed unmatched. Germline loops: CDR1 DFQATT, CDR2 SNEGSKA (reference sequence). The CDR3 coding sequence is TGCAGTGCTAAAAAGGGGTCTAGCGGTCACAATGAGCAGTTCTTC. Its protein is CSAKKGSSGHNEQFF.

The chain uses TRBV6-5 and TRBJ1-1; TRBD1 aligns across 7 bases. The germline V gene encodes CDR1 MNHEY and CDR2 SVGAGI. The CDR3 sequence is 15 residues long. J gave up 2 bases and V 5 bases, and 8 bases lay outside the gene matches. DNA of the CDR3: TGTGCCAGCAGTCCACAACAGGGGATCAACACTGAAGCTTTCTTT. It specifies CASSPQQGINTEAFF.

This clonotype was picked up a small number of times. This rearrangement joins TRBV25-1 to TRBJ1-5; D is ambiguous. CDR3 length: 13 amino acids. The germline V and J ends were trimmed by 2 bases and 3 bases, with 5 bases remaining between them. Germline V gives CDR1 MGHDK, CDR2 SYGVNS. In DNA, the CDR3 is TGTGCCAGCAGTGAAACCCACAATCAGCCCCAGCATTTT. Translation: CASSETHNQPQHF.

This clonotype was counted a few times. The rearrangement links TRBV12-3 or TRBV12-4 to TRBJ1-4; D ambiguous. This CDR3 region has 14 residues. The V end was cut by 5 bases, the J end by 0 bases, with 7 bases between. The CDR3 region is CASSSSSTNEKLFF. The CDR3 region has the DNA TGTGCCAGCAGTAGCTCTTCAACTAATGAAAAACTGTTTTTT.

The chain joins TRBV7-3 to TRBJ2-4; no firm D call. The CDR3 sequence is 14 residues long. Trimming took 2 bases from V and 8 from J, leaving 13 bases between them. Germline CDR1 reads SGHTA; CDR2 reads FQGTGA. CDR3 loop: CASSLQGSSDIQYF. The CDR3 DNA sequence: TGTGCCAGCAGCTTACAAGGGTCAAGCGACATTCAGTACTTC.

V and J are TRBV6-4 and TRBJ2-3, with 12 bases that match TRBD2. The CDR3 spans 17 residues. CDR1 is MRHNA, CDR2 SNTAGT, per germline. Unmatched junction bases numbered 11, after V lost 6 bases and J lost 4 bases. CDR3 protein: CASRATSGGSRADTQYF. The CDR3 region has the DNA TGTGCCAGCAGAGCGACTAGCGGGGGCTCCCGGGCAGATACGCAGTATTTT.

The chain uses TRBV29-1 and TRBJ2-3; D is possibly TRBD1 (6 bases). This CDR3 comprises 11 residues. Trimming pared 5 bases from V and 10 bases from J, leaving 13 bases between. Germline CDR1 is SQVTM and CDR2 is ANQGSEA. CDR3 amino acids: CSVHQAGAQYF. In DNA form, the CDR3 reads TGCAGCGTTCATCAGGCAGGGGCGCAGTATTTT.

This clonotype was recorded once. The gene calls are TRBV12-3 or TRBV12-4 and TRBJ1-5; D gene ambiguous. V was pared by 3 bases and J by 3 bases, with 9 bases between. This CDR3 comprises 14 residues. In nucleotides, the CDR3 is TGTGCCAGCAGTTTGCGAGGGAACAATCAGCCCCAGCATTTT. This sequence encodes CASSLRGNNQPQHF.

Of note for this clonotype: A single base separates this from a much larger clone, so it may be a read error. The V and J genes are TRBV28 and TRBJ2-4, with a possible D match to TRBD1 (6 bases). V lost 8 bases, J lost 9 bases, and 11 bases lay in between. CDR1 is MDHEN and CDR2 is SYDVKM in the germline V gene. The CDR3 length is 11 residues. This CDR3 reads CASQGPSIQYF. CDR3 bases: TGTGCCAGCCAGGGGCCTAGCATTCAGTACTTC.

This chain connects TRBV12-3 or TRBV12-4 to TRBJ2-2; 9 positions agree with TRBD1. The CDR3 spans 14 residues. J lost 5 bases, V lost 7 bases, and 5 bases had no gene match. CDR3 coding DNA: TGTGCCAGCACCAGGACAGGGGAAACCGGGGAGCTGTTTTTT. This encodes CASTRTGETGELFF.

This clonotype was seen a few times. The rearrangement uses TRBV20-1 and TRBJ2-7; TRBD2 matches 8 bases. The ends lost 6 bases at V and 3 bases at J; junction bases unmatched: 4. The CDR3 length is 12 residues. The germline CDR1 and CDR2 sequences are DFQATT and SNEGSKA (reference sequence). DNA for the CDR3: TGCAGTGCCCAGCGGGAGTACTACGAGCAGTACTTC. This encodes CSAQREYYEQYF.

This clonotype showed up just a few times. The J gene is TRBJ1-3, the V gene TRBV6-2 or TRBV6-3, with 10 bases aligning to TRBD1. The germline CDR1 and CDR2 sequences are MNHEY and SVGEGT. This CDR3 spans 17 amino acids. V gave up 5 bases and J gave up 2 bases; unmatched junction bases: 9. CDR3 DNA: TGTGCCAGCAGTCCCCCTGCGACAGGGGGCCCTGGAAACACCATATATTTT. Translation: CASSPPATGGPGNTIYF.

This clonotype was seen only a few times. This sequence joins TRBV6-2 or TRBV6-3 and TRBJ2-1, with D possibly being TRBD2 (5 bases). Trimming pared 5 bases from V and 2 bases from J, leaving 19 bases between. This CDR3 is 17 amino acids long. The germline CDR1 and CDR2 sequences are MNHEY and SVGEGT. Written as DNA, the CDR3 is TGTGCCAGCAGTCCGCTGGGGTTTGCGGGCGCCTACAATGAGCAGTTCTTC. Protein sequence: CASSPLGFAGAYNEQFF.

This clonotype occurred many times. This chain uses TRBV28 with TRBJ2-3; 7 nucleotides agree with TRBD2. Germline V lookup: CDR1 MDHEN, CDR2 SYDVKM. V lost 1 base, J lost 1 base, and 8 bases stayed unmatched. This CDR3 spans 17 amino acids. This CDR3 is CASSLFPASGGTDTQYF. DNA for the CDR3: TGTGCCAGCAGTTTATTTCCCGCTAGCGGCGGCACAGATACGCAGTATTTT.

The chain is built from TRBV29-1 and TRBJ1-3, with unresolved D. The CDR3 is 13 residues long. Germline CDR1 reads SQVTM; CDR2 reads ANQGSEA. The germline V and J ends were trimmed by 5 bases and 0 bases, with 8 bases remaining between them. CDR3 in DNA: TGCAGCGTTAGACTGGTCTCTGGAAACACCATATATTTT. Its translation is CSVRLVSGNTIYF.

The chain couples TRBV11-3 to TRBJ1-1; 10 nucleotides line up with TRBD1. This CDR3 region has 20 residues. V shed 3 bases, J shed 1 base, and the junction held 17 bases outside the gene matches. Germline V gene sequence: CDR1 SGHNT, CDR2 YENEEA. The CDR3 nucleotides are TGTGCCAGCAGCTTCGGGCGAGGGGGGGGACAGGGGTCCAAGAACACTGAAGCTTTCTTT. Amino acid sequence: CASSFGRGGGQGSKNTEAFF.

The gene calls are TRBV18 and TRBJ1-1, with D maybe TRBD1 (5 bases). CDR1 and CDR2 (germline): KGHSH, LQKENI. The CDR3 is 15 amino acids. Trimming shortened V by 2 bases and J by 3 bases, and 13 bases separated the two germline ends. CDR3 DNA sequence: TGTGCCAGCTCACCAACGGGGCGAGGGGACACTGAAGCTTTCTTT. This gives the protein CASSPTGRGDTEAFF.

This chain connects TRBV20-1 to TRBJ2-3; TRBD2 is a possible D gene (5 bases). The CDR3 contains 15 residues. Germline CDR1 and CDR2: DFQATT and SNEGSKA (reference sequence). V shed 5 bases and J shed 0 bases, with 15 bases lying between them. The CDR3: CSAPRTHLSTDTQYF. CDR3 nucleotides: TGCAGTGCTCCAAGGACTCACCTCAGCACAGATACGCAGTATTTT.

This chain joins TRBV29-1 and TRBJ1-5; 10 bases align to TRBD1. Germline trimming cut 6 bases from V and 5 bases from J; bases unmatched to any gene: 4. The germline gives CDR1 SQVTM, CDR2 ANQGSEA. The CDR3 has 13 amino acids. The CDR3 coding sequence is TGCAGCGTCGGGGACAGGGGACATCAGCCCCAGCATTTT. Encoded protein: CSVGDRGHQPQHF. Drawing the rest from reference TRBV29-1 and TRBJ1-5, the complete variable domain is SAVISQKPSRDICQRGTSLTIQCQVDSQVTMMFWYRQQPGQSLTLIATANQGSEATYESGFVIDKFPISRPNLTFSTLTVSNMSPEDSSIYLCSVGDRGHQPQHFGDGTRLSIL.

J is TRBJ2-3 and V is TRBV6-1; D not certain. CDR1 and CDR2 from the germline V gene are MNHNS and SASEGT. Trimming cost V 2 bases and J 0 bases, with 9 bases left between them. This CDR3 is built from 15 residues. The CDR3 coding sequence is TGTGCCAGCAGTGAAATGGGCCTAAGCACAGATACGCAGTATTTT. Protein sequence: CASSEMGLSTDTQYF.

The rearrangement links TRBV29-1 to TRBJ2-5; TRBD2 might be the D (6 bases). This CDR3 region has 13 residues. Germline V lookup: CDR1 SQVTM, CDR2 ANQGSEA. Trimming took 4 bases from V and 0 from J, leaving 9 bases between them. The CDR3 spells CSVGAGYQETQYF. In DNA, the CDR3 is TGCAGCGTTGGGGCGGGGTACCAAGAGACCCAGTACTTC.

V is TRBV19 and J is TRBJ2-1; 7 positions match TRBD1. The CDR3 extends over 14 amino acids. Trimming at V came to 7 bases and at J to 0 bases, leaving 3 bases not matched to a gene. Per germline, CDR1 LNHDA and CDR2 SQIVND (reference sequence). CDR3 sequence: CASTGDSSYNEQFF. DNA for the CDR3: TGTGCCAGTACCGGGGACAGCTCCTACAATGAGCAGTTCTTC.

The chain joins TRBV6-2 or TRBV6-3 to TRBJ2-7, with 9 bases fitting TRBD2. Germline V gene lookup returns CDR1 MNHEY and CDR2 SVGEGT. The J segment lost 4 bases and the V segment lost 0 bases, leaving 13 bases of the junction unmatched. This CDR3 region has 18 residues. The CDR3 sequence: CASSYSISGVAGVYEQYF. CDR3 bases: TGTGCCAGCAGTTACTCGATTTCGGGAGTAGCGGGAGTATACGAGCAGTACTTC.

This clonotype was counted many times. The chain combines TRBV7-9 with TRBJ2-3, with 13 bases matching TRBD2. The CDR3 covers 16 residues. Germline V lookup: CDR1 SEHNR, CDR2 FQNEAQ (reference sequence). V was pared by 4 bases and J by 4 bases, with 5 bases of the junction left unmatched. The CDR3 loop reads CASSSWTSGRADTQYF. CDR3 nucleotide sequence: TGTGCCAGCAGCTCCTGGACTAGCGGGAGAGCAGATACGCAGTATTTT.

This clonotype was detected only once. J is TRBJ2-7 and V is TRBV19, with TRBD2 matching 9 bases. Trimming at V came to 5 bases and at J to 7 bases, leaving 9 bases not matched to a gene. There are 14 residues in the CDR3. The germline V gene encodes CDR1 LNHDA and CDR2 SQIVND (reference sequence). CDR3 DNA sequence: TGTGCCAGTAGTCGGCTAGCGGGGCCTCGAGAGCAGTACTTC. Translated, it gives CASSRLAGPREQYF.